These 27 T cell receptor beta chains originate from one sample sequenced in a study of cytomegalovirus exposure and HLA in healthy donors. Use of 60 Vbeta and 13 Jbeta primers characterized the PCR. Some clones are missing from TCRdb's copy, which holds only in-frame ones; the method was immunoSEQ multiplex PCR. In the table there are around 150,000 clones, 75% to 90% of which are singletons. Sequencing was carried out using PBMCs. Receptor source: a male donor in good health and CMV-seropositive.

The chain is built from TRBV10-3 and TRBJ1-1; 7 nucleotides line up with TRBD1. This CDR3 has 13 residues. The germline gives CDR1 ENHRY, CDR2 SYGVKD. V dropped 6 bases and J dropped 6; count of bases not matched to a gene: 7. The CDR3 DNA is TGTGCCATCAGCCTTACAGGGGACGCTGAAGCTTTCTTT. It yields the protein CAISLTGDAEAFF.

The rearrangement links TRBV11-1 to TRBJ2-1, with D possibly matching TRBD1 (5 bases). V dropped 2 bases and J dropped 7 bases, with 12 bases sitting between them. This CDR3 comprises 14 residues. Germline CDR1 reads SGHAT; CDR2 reads FQDESV (reference sequence). The CDR3 reads CASSLTQGANEQFF. CDR3 nucleotides: TGTGCCAGCAGCTTAACCCAAGGGGCAAATGAGCAGTTCTTC.

The V and J genes are TRBV9 and TRBJ2-1; D remains unclear. The ends were cut back, 4 bases at V and 3 bases at J, with 14 bases in the middle. From germline, CDR1 is SGDLS and CDR2 YYNGEE. CDR3 length equals 15 residues. CDR3 in amino acids: CASSPSSLNYNEQFF. The CDR3 coding sequence is TGTGCCAGCAGCCCGAGTAGTCTCAACTACAATGAGCAGTTCTTC.

CDR3 sequence reads: CASEVGWNTEAFF. Written as DNA, the CDR3 is TGTGCCAGCGAGGTCGGGTGGAACACTGAAGCTTTCTTT. The chain is built from TRBV6-6 and TRBJ1-1; D gene unclear. CDR3 size: 13 residues. CDR1 is MNHNY, CDR2 SVGAGI, per germline (reference sequence). The V gene lost 8 bases and the J gene lost 1 base, with 11 bases spanning the gap.

The gene calls are TRBV2 and TRBJ1-1; the D is unclear. Trimming stripped 7 bases from V and 1 base from J, with 10 bases between. Germline V gives CDR1 SNHLY, CDR2 FYNNEI. There are 13 residues in the CDR3. The CDR3 DNA sequence: TGTGCCAGCATGGTCCGGGGGAACACTGAAGCTTTCTTT. Translated: CASMVRGNTEAFF. Full variable domain (remainder filled in from reference TRBV2 and TRBJ1-1): EPEVTQTPSHQVTQMGQEVILRCVPISNHLYFYWYRQILGQKVEFLVSFYNNEISEKSEIFDDQFSVERPDGSNFTLKIRSTKLEDSAMYFCASMVRGNTEAFFGQGTRLTVV.

The chain recombines TRBV6-5 with TRBJ2-7; 8 nucleotides match TRBD1. The J segment lost 3 bases and the V segment lost 6 bases, leaving 7 bases of the junction unmatched. The length of the CDR3 is 14 residues. From germline, CDR1 is MNHEY and CDR2 SVGAGI. The CDR3 reads CASRLGTGFYEQYF. The DNA for the CDR3 is TGTGCCAGCAGACTCGGGACAGGCTTCTACGAGCAGTACTTC.

The chain links TRBV6-5 to TRBJ1-4; maybe TRBD1 (5 bases). This CDR3 is 15 amino acids long. Trimming removed 5 bases from V and 7 bases from J, with 17 bases in between. Germline lookup yields CDR1 MNHEY and CDR2 SVGAGI. The CDR3 is CASSPLAGRGEKLFF. DNA of the CDR3: TGTGCCAGCAGTCCTCTTGCGGGGCGGGGTGAAAAACTGTTTTTT.

This chain uses TRBV14 with TRBJ1-2; 8 bases are shared with TRBD1. Losses at the gene ends were 4 bases for V and 9 bases for J; bases not matched to a gene: 7. The CDR3 is made up of 13 amino acids. The germline V gene has CDR1 SGHDN and CDR2 FVKESK. CDR3 sequence (DNA): TGTGCCAGCAGCCCCGGACAGGGTAGCAGCTACACCTTC. Its translation: CASSPGQGSSYTF.

The chain employs TRBV27 and TRBJ1-2; 10 bases map to TRBD1. V lost 7 bases and J lost 4; bases outside the gene matches: 9. Germline values: CDR1 MNHEY, CDR2 SMNVEV (reference sequence). This CDR3 comprises 15 residues. The CDR3 region is CASTPDRGLSYGYTF. CDR3 coding DNA: TGTGCCAGCACCCCCGACAGGGGGCTTTCCTATGGCTACACCTTC.

In its sample, this clone was seen a few times. This rearrangement joins TRBV30 to TRBJ2-7; possible D gene TRBD2, 6 bases. The CDR3 has 14 amino acids. The ends were cut back, 4 bases at V and 0 bases at J, with 13 bases in the middle. Germline-derived CDR1 and CDR2 are GTSNPN and SVGIG (reference sequence). The CDR3 loop is CAWNRGSGSYEQYF. CDR3 bases: TGTGCCTGGAACCGGGGTAGCGGCTCCTACGAGCAGTACTTC.

The chain is built from TRBV5-4 and TRBJ1-4, with TRBD1 identical over 11 bases. The germline CDR1 and CDR2 sequences are SGHNT and YYREEE (reference sequence). J lost 8 bases, V lost 4 bases, and 4 bases had no gene match. The CDR3 loop spans 14 amino acids. The CDR3 spells CASSADRGQEKLFF. The CDR3 nucleotides are TGTGCCAGCAGCGCGGACAGGGGGCAGGAAAAACTGTTTTTT.

The rearrangement joins TRBV4-2 to TRBJ2-2; D gene uncertain. The CDR3 sequence is 13 residues long. V lost 4 bases, J lost 4 bases, and 7 bases lay in between. CDR1 and CDR2 from the germline V gene are LGHNA and YNFKEQ. The CDR3 spells CASSLSGTGELFF. The CDR3 DNA sequence: TGTGCCAGCAGCCTCTCCGGCACCGGGGAGCTGTTTTTT.

The rearrangement links TRBV20-1 to TRBJ1-2; D remains ambiguous. Between the trimmed V and J ends, which lost 7 bases and 2 bases, there was a span of 8 bases. CDR3 length: 11 amino acids. The germline V gene encodes CDR1 DFQATT and CDR2 SNEGSKA (reference sequence). DNA of the CDR3: TGCAGTGGGCGGGTGAACTATGGCTACACCTTC. This translates into CSGRVNYGYTF.

This chain uses TRBV19 with TRBJ1-5; no definite D call. The CDR3 is 13 residues long. Deletions cut 3 bases from V and 7 bases from J, with 10 bases between. Germline CDR1 is LNHDA and CDR2 is SQIVND (reference sequence). The CDR3 spells CASSMRVRQPQHF. CDR3 bases: TGTGCCAGTAGTATGAGGGTAAGGCAGCCCCAGCATTTT. The variable domain in full, with the rest retrieved from reference TRBV19 and TRBJ1-5, is DGGITQSPKYLFRKEGQNVTLSCEQNLNHDAMYWYRQDPGQGLRLIYYSQIVNDFQKGDIAEGYSVSREKKESFPLTVTSAQKNPTAFYLCASSMRVRQPQHFGDGTRLSIL.

This clone was picked up one time. This chain links TRBV30 with TRBJ1-4, with 8 bases lining up with TRBD1. The J segment lost 4 bases and the V segment lost 5 bases, leaving 3 bases of the junction unmatched. The germline V gene encodes CDR1 GTSNPN and CDR2 SVGIG (reference sequence). The CDR3 spans 13 residues. CDR3 nucleotides: TGTGCCTGGGAGACAGGGGTTAATGAAAAACTGTTTTTT. Translation: CAWETGVNEKLFF. Variable domain in full (rest from reference TRBV30 and TRBJ1-4): SQTIHQWPATLVQPVGSPLSLECTVEGTSNPNLYWYRQAAGRGLQLLFYSVGIGQISSEVPQNLSASRPQDRQFILSSKKLLLSDSGFYLCAWETGVNEKLFFGSGTQLSVL.

V is TRBV7-9 and J is TRBJ2-7; TRBD1 matches 9 bases. Germline V gene sequence: CDR1 SEHNR, CDR2 FQNEAQ (reference sequence). This CDR3 spans 15 amino acids. V trimming: 7 bases; J trimming: 4 bases; junction bases outside the gene matches: 11. The CDR3: CASTVGQGHKYEQYF. The CDR3 DNA sequence: TGTGCCAGCACCGTGGGACAGGGCCACAAATACGAGCAGTACTTC.

This clone appeared once. The chain joins TRBV19 to TRBJ2-2, with 7 bases aligning to TRBD1. The CDR3 runs 15 residues. Germline values: CDR1 LNHDA, CDR2 SQIVND (reference sequence). With V trimmed by 5 bases and J by 4 bases, 7 bases remained unmatched. CDR3: CASSAGTVGTGELFF. The CDR3 bases are TGTGCCAGTAGTGCCGGGACAGTCGGCACCGGGGAGCTGTTTTTT.

The V gene is TRBV27, the J gene TRBJ2-5, with 9 positions matching TRBD1. Trimming cost V 4 bases and J 5 bases; bases outside gene matches: 11. This CDR3 has 16 amino acids. CDR1 MNHEY and CDR2 SMNVEV come from the germline V gene (reference sequence). The CDR3 bases are TGTGCCAGCAGTTGGGGAAATAAGACAGGGGGGGAGACCCAGTACTTC. Its protein product is CASSWGNKTGGETQYF.

This clone was seen once. This rearrangement joins TRBV4-1 to TRBJ1-5, with TRBD1 matching over 8 bases. CDR3 length: 16 residues. Unmatched junction bases numbered 4, after V lost 0 bases and J lost 3 bases. CDR1 and CDR2 (germline): MGHRA, YSYEKL. DNA of the CDR3: TGCGCCAGCAGCCAAGAAGGGGACAGGAACAATCAGCCCCAGCATTTT. Translated: CASSQEGDRNNQPQHF.

The chain links TRBV5-6 to TRBJ2-3, with D maybe TRBD2 (6 bases). The germline V and J ends were trimmed by 4 bases and 2 bases, with 11 bases remaining between them. The germline V gene has CDR1 SGHDT and CDR2 YYEEEE. The CDR3 covers 14 residues. CDR3 nucleotides: TGTGCCAGCAGCCGTGCGGGGCCCACAGATACGCAGTATTTT. As protein: CASSRAGPTDTQYF.

The gene calls are TRBV6-1 and TRBJ2-2; the D gene is possibly TRBD2 (5 bases). The V end was cut by 8 bases, the J end by 6 bases, with 16 bases between. The CDR3 covers 14 residues. CDR1 MNHNS and CDR2 SASEGT come from the germline V gene. CDR3 sequence: CASRGPVGAGELFF. CDR3 in DNA: TGTGCCAGCCGCGGACCGGTCGGGGCCGGGGAGCTGTTTTTT.

V is TRBV6-1 and J is TRBJ1-2; 8 nucleotides align to TRBD1. The CDR3 runs 14 residues. CDR1 MNHNS and CDR2 SASEGT come from the germline V gene. The V gene end was trimmed by 7 bases and the J gene end by 5 bases; junction bases not matched to a gene: 9. CDR3 nucleotides: TGTGCCAGCATGACTCCTGGACAGGGTTATGGCTACACCTTC. Encoded protein: CASMTPGQGYGYTF.

The V call is TRBV5-1, the J call TRBJ1-1; D might be TRBD1 (6 bases). Per germline, CDR1 SGHRS and CDR2 YFSETQ. CDR3 size: 15 residues. V shed 4 bases and J shed 0 bases, with 13 bases lying between them. The CDR3 loop is CASSPTGTMNTEAFF. CDR3 DNA: TGCGCCAGCAGCCCTACAGGGACTATGAACACTGAAGCTTTCTTT.

This clone has only one observation. The chain carries TRBV4-2 and TRBJ2-7; TRBD2 might be the D (6 bases). The CDR3 loop spans 15 amino acids. Germline CDR1 LGHNA, CDR2 YNFKEQ. Trimming left V 3 bases short and J 5 bases short, with 17 bases between. The CDR3 loop is CASSHGTGTPNEQYF. In DNA form, the CDR3 reads TGTGCCAGCAGCCACGGCACCGGGACTCCTAACGAGCAGTACTTC.

For the CDR3, the DNA is TGTGCCAGCAGTCCTTCCGGAGCCTCGGGCTCCTACAATGAGCAGTTCTTC. Protein sequence: CASSPSGASGSYNEQFF. The chain joins TRBV11-2 to TRBJ2-1, with D unclear. The V end was cut by 6 bases, the J end by 0 bases, with 18 bases between. In germline, CDR1 is SGHAT, CDR2 FQNNGV. The CDR3 length is 17 residues. The variable domain in full, completed from reference TRBV11-2 and TRBJ2-1, reads EAGVAQSPRYKIIEKRQSVAFWCNPISGHATLYWYQQILGQGPKLLIQFQNNGVVDDSQLPKDRFSAERLKGVDSTLKIQPAKLEDSAVYLCASSPSGASGSYNEQFFGPGTRLTVL.

This chain links TRBV5-6 with TRBJ2-7, with 14 bases lining up with TRBD2. The ends lost 4 bases at V and 2 bases at J; junction bases unmatched: 2. CDR3 length: 15 residues. From germline, CDR1 is SGHDT and CDR2 YYEEEE. The CDR3 bases are TGTGCCAGCAGCGAGGGACTAGCGGGAGCCTACGAGCAGTACTTC. It encodes CASSEGLAGAYEQYF.

The chain employs TRBV19 and TRBJ2-3, with D perhaps TRBD2 (5 bases). CDR3 length: 16 amino acids. Looked up from germline, CDR1 is LNHDA and CDR2 is SQIVND (reference sequence). Deletions cut 1 base from V and 2 bases from J, with 13 bases between. CDR3 DNA sequence: TGTGCCAGTAGTATAGGAGGAGCGGCACCCACAGATACGCAGTATTTT. Its translation is CASSIGGAAPTDTQYF.